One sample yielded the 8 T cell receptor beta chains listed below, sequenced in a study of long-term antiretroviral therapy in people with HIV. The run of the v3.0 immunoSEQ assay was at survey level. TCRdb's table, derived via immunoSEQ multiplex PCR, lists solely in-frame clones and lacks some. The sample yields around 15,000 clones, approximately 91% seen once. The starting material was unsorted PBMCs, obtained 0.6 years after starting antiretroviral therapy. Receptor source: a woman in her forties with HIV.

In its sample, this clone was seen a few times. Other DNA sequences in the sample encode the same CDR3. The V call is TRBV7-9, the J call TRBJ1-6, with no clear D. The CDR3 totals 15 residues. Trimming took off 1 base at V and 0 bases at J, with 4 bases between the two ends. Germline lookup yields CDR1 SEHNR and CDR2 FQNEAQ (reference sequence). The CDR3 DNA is TGTGCCAGCAGCTTAGGTAGCTCCTATAATTCACCCCTCCACTTT. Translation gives CASSLGSSYNSPLHF.

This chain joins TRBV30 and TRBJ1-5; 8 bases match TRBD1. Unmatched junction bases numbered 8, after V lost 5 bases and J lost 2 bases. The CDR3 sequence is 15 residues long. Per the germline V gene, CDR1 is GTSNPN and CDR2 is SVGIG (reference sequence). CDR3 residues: CAWGQGQGGNQPQHF. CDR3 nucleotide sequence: TGTGCCTGGGGGCAAGGACAGGGAGGCAATCAGCCCCAGCATTTT.

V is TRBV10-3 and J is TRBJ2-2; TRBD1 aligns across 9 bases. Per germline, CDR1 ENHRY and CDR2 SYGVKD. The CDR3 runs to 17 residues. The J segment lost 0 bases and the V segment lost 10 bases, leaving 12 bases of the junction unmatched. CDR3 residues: CATGPRTGGSNTGELFF. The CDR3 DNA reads TGTGCCACCGGACCTCGAACAGGGGGCTCGAACACCGGGGAGCTGTTTTTT.

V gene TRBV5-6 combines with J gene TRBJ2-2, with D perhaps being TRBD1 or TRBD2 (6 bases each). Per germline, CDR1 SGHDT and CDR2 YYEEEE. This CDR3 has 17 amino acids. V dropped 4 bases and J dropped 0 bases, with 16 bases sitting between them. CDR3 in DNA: TGTGCCAGCAGCATCCCCCGGGGGCTCCCGAACACCGGGGAGCTGTTTTTT. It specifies CASSIPRGLPNTGELFF.

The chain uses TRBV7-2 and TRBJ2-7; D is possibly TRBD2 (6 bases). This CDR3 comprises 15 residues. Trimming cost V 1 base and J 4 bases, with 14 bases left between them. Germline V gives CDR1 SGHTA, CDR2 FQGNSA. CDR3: CASSLVLGLEYEQYF. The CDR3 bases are TGTGCCAGCAGCTTAGTCTTGGGACTGGAATACGAGCAGTACTTC.

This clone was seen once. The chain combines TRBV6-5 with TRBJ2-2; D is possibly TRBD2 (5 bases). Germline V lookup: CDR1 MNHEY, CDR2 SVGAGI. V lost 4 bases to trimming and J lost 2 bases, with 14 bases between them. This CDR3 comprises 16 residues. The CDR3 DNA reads TGTGCCAGCAGTTTCGGACTCTTCGAAAACACCGGGGAGCTGTTTTTT. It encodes CASSFGLFENTGELFF.

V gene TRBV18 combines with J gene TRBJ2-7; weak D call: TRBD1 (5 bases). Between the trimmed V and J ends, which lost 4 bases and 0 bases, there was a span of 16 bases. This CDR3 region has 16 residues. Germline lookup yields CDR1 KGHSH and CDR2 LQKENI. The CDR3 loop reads CASSLYHRQNSYEQYF. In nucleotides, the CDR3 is TGTGCCAGCTCACTGTATCACCGACAGAACTCCTACGAGCAGTACTTC.

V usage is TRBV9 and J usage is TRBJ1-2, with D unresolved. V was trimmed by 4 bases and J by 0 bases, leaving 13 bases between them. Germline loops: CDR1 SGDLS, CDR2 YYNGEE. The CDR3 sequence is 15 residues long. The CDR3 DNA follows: TGTGCCAGCAGCACCGCGGGCGAAGCTAACTATGGCTACACCTTC. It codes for CASSTAGEANYGYTF.